This T cell receptor beta chain appears in the sequencing data of a study of tumor and adjacent non-tumor tissue in lung cancer. The study, taken as a whole, reports: Patients with more diverse tumor TCRs had worse survival. Top 100 clones took a larger repertoire share in normal lung.

RNA was extracted from bulk tissue without any cell sorting. The normal lung tissue was taken more than 3 cm from the tumor edge. Chemotherapy-naive patients with new lung cancer underwent thoracic surgery in China, August–November 2014. TCRbeta libraries were built with three rounds of nested PCR, modified from ARM-PCR. Using its own MiXCR run on the multiplex PCR reads, TCRdb lists one record per CDR3 protein. The sample holds some 51,000 distinct CDR3 sequences; under 75% are singletons and the top ten take over 25%. Note on this clonotype: Antigen specificity is unknown. Compared with germline, one end of the junction differs, possibly owing to a read error.

This CDR3 has 14 residues. CDR1 is SEHNR, CDR2 FQNEAQ, per germline (reference sequence). This TCR was sampled from a woman in her seventies with non-small cell lung cancer. The chain employs TRBV7-9 and TRBJ2-3, with 8 bases matching TRBD2. Sequencing was done on a sample of distant non-tumor lung tissue. CDR3 nucleotide sequence: TGTGCCAGCGGGGCTAGCGGGTGCACAGATGCGCAGTATTTT. It is translated as CASGASGCTDAQYF.